This is a list of T cell receptor beta chains from one sample in a study of T-cell reconstitution after alpha-beta-depleted transplantation in children. TCRdb itself ran the PCR reads through MiXCR, one entry per CDR3 protein. The data show 250,000 or so distinct CDR3 sequences, roughly a quarter seen once. Material: PBMCs, mostly from graft donor cells, obtained 360 days after TCRalphabeta/CD19-depleted stem cell transplant. These receptors were collected from a female patient between 2 and 15 years old who had a stem cell transplant for congenital amegakaryocytic thrombocytopenia, so the T cells may come from the graft donor. CDR3s include the opening cysteine and the closing phenylalanine or tryptophan. The order of the fields is V gene, J gene, clone size, CDR3 protein. Rows give clone size only sometimes, using once, few, many, or a class for an expanded clone.

TRBV20-1,TRBJ2-1,many,CSARLNEQFF
TRBV27,TRBJ2-1,NA,CASRGKASSYNEQFF
TRBV7-8,TRBJ2-2,many,CASSLRLAGRTGELFF
TRBV20-1,TRBJ2-3,few,CSAQGAGSTADTQYF
TRBV7-8,TRBJ2-1,NA,CASSLALGQGIDEQFF
TRBV30,TRBJ2-1,NA,CAWEGDRGWDEQFF
TRBV12-3/TRBV12-4,TRBJ1-4,NA,CASAQGGEKLFF
TRBV12-3/TRBV12-4,TRBJ1-2,NA,CASSLLPDTPLGYTF
TRBV4-1,TRBJ1-2,NA,CASSQDDRVKGYTF
TRBV9,TRBJ1-5,few,CASSVEPNQPQHF
TRBV28,TRBJ1-1,NA,CASSLSPDTEAFF
TRBV6-1,TRBJ2-2,many,CASRETGSRTGELFF
TRBV28,TRBJ2-7,NA,CASSLSTPRGPRFSSYEQYF
TRBV2,TRBJ2-1,many,CASISLAGRNEQFF
TRBV12-3/TRBV12-4,TRBJ1-5,NA,CASSKTGGAQPQHF
TRBV28,TRBJ2-5,few,CASREHSGPVFGGTQYF
TRBV5-1,TRBJ2-7,NA,CASSIGTSGRTIYEQYF
TRBV7-8,TRBJ2-1,few,CASSLYSLADEQFF
TRBV2,TRBJ2-7,NA,CASKLAGPSYEQYF
TRBV5-1,TRBJ2-7,NA,CASSLDGFTYEQYF